This TCR beta chain comes out of a study of identical twins (dated by TCRdb to about 2016). General notes on the study: To test whether fetal clonotypes persist, this study deep-sequenced TCR alpha and beta repertoires from monozygotic twins, from unrelated adults of various ages, and from cord blood. To rule out contamination, replicate twin experiments were performed at different times with different library preparation protocols. What the research found in general, with its limitations: Zero-insertion analyses could be partly confounded by invariant T cells such as MAIT and iNKT, though diverse VJ usage argued against such confounding for most clonotypes. Compared with coincidental sharing between unrelated individuals, out-of-frame TCR alpha sequences shared between twins had an excess of sequences with low generation probability. A weaker excess of twin sharing was found in beta out-of-frame sequences because the signal-to-noise ratio was lowered by fewer shared sequences. Recombination models systematically underestimated out-of-frame TCR alpha sharing in monozygotic twins but agreed with sharing between unrelated individuals. Fewer insertions were carried by abundant cord blood beta clonotypes, a similar but weaker trend appeared in young adult naive repertoires, and no such trend appeared in memory repertoires. Because the same donors could not be followed over many years, conclusions were based on cross-sectional statistical analysis.

The library was produced with 5' RACE. The sequencing machine was an Illumina HiSeq 2000. Template switching introduced a universal primer binding site; the final cDNA contained a unique molecular identifier, enabling accurate counting of TCR cDNA molecules. Specific primers in the conserved constant-segment region were used to synthesize first-strand cDNA for the TCR alpha and beta chains. To control for contamination, each cDNA library was double barcoded with a SMART-Mk sample barcode plus Illumina barcodes. TruSeq adapter sequences along with Illumina sample barcodes were introduced in two successive PCR steps. Sequencing of the TCR alpha and beta cDNA libraries was done on the Illumina HiSeq platform using custom primers. Per the authors' processing: MiGEC was used to process raw reads and extract unique molecular identifiers, and MiXCR was used to find CDR3 positions. For each individual, recombination models were inferred using an EM algorithm with the repgenHMM and IGoR tools. Shared clonotypes were analyzed with the tcR package in R, and sharing was normalized by the product of cloneset sizes. To study raw recombination free of thymic and clonal selection effects, out-of-frame nonproductive sequences were analyzed. The raw public data were reprocessed by TCRdb itself: fastp quality trimming at Q25, MiXCR clonotype calling, in-frame beta chains only. For every CDR3 protein sequence, its rows merge into one entry that carries the most common genes and DNA. The V and J calls reflect TCRdb's pipeline rather than the authors' work. Within this sample are under 300,000 distinct CDR3 sequences, with over 9.5% of them counted one time only. The top ten constitute about 4.1% of the sample.

Note on this clonotype: No antigen is known for it. No quality values exist for individual bases; no much larger clone is one base distant.

CDR3 length: 13 amino acids, cysteine to phenylalanine. Of the read, only the CDR3 DNA is kept; its 39 bases are in frame from base 1. V is cut back by 6 bases and J by 4 bases, with 6 bases in the junction unmatched. Via the germline V gene (reference sequence), CDR1 is DFQATT and CDR2 SNEGSKA. Every donor was a healthy Caucasian. The twin cohort comprised three pairs of female monozygotic twins, all aged roughly 18 to 30 years. Miltenyi CD45RO+ enrichment and human naive T-cell isolation kits were used to isolate memory (CD45RO+) and naive T cells from PBMC. This sample was shared with a second study, whose subject was yellow fever vaccine responses in identical twins. From the second report: According to the authors, the vaccine-induced T cell response in identical twins seemed to be partly convergent and partly specific to each individual. The study precisely tracked vaccine-responding T cell clones in identical twins.

The clonotype comes from a woman aged 18 to 35 in good health. The sequenced sample was memory (CD45RO+) T cells sorted from blood. Read against the paper, the sample's cell subset or site label means: CD45RO+ enriched T cells. In this chain, TRBV20-1 is recombined with TRBJ2-3; TRBD1 lines up with 8 middle nucleotides. The nucleotide sequence is given as TGCAGTGCGTCAGACAGGGGCCCAGATACGCAGTATTTT. Its protein reads: CSASDRGPDTQYF.